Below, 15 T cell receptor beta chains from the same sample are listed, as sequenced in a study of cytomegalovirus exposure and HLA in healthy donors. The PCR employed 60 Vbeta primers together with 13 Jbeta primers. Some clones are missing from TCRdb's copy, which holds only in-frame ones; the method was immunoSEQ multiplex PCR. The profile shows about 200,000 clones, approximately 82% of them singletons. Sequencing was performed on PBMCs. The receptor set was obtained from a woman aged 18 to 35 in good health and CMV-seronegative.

The CDR3 here is CASSLSGTSNTEAFF. The CDR3 nucleotides read TGTGCCAGCAGTCTTTCCGGGACATCGAACACTGAAGCTTTCTTT. This chain uses TRBV25-1 with TRBJ1-1; D may be TRBD1 (6 bases). V was cut by 5 bases and J by 1 base, with 14 bases left in between. Per the germline V gene, CDR1 is MGHDK and CDR2 is SYGVNS. The CDR3 spans 15 residues.

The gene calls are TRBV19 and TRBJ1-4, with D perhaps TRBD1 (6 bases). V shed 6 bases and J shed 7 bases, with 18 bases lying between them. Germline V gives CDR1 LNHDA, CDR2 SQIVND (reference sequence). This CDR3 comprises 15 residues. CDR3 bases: TGTGCCAGTAGCGGGACACTCTGGCTAAGTGAAAAACTGTTTTTT. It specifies CASSGTLWLSEKLFF.

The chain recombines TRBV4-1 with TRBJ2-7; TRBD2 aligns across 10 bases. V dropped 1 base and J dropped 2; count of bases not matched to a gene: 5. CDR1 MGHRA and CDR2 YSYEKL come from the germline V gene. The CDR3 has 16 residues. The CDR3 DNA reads TGCGCCAGCAGCCAAGGCTTGGGGACTAGCGCCTACGAGCAGTACTTC. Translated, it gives CASSQGLGTSAYEQYF.

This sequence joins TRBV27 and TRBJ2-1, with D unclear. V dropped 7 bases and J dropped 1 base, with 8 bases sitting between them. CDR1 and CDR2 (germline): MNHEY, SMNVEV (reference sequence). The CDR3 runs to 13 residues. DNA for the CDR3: TGTGCCAGCATTAGAACGTCCTACAATGAGCAGTTCTTC. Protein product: CASIRTSYNEQFF.

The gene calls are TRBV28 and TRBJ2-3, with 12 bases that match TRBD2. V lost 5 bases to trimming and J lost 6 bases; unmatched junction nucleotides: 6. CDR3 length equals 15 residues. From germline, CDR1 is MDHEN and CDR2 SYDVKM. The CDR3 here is CASSASLAGGDTQYF. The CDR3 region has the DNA TGTGCCAGCAGTGCATCTCTAGCGGGAGGGGATACGCAGTATTTT.

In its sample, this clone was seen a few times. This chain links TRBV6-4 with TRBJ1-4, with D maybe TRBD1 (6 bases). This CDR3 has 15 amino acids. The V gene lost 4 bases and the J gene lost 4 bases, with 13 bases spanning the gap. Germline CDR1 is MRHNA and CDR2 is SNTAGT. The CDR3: CASSATAGDNEKLFF. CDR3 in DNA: TGTGCCAGCAGTGCGACAGCAGGGGATAATGAAAAACTGTTTTTT.

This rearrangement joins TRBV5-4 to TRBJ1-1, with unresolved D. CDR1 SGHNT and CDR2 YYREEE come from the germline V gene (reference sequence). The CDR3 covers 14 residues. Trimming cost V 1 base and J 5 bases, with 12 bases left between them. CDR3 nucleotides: TGTGCCAGCAGCTTGTACCCGGGTGGGACTGAAGCTTTCTTT. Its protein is CASSLYPGGTEAFF.

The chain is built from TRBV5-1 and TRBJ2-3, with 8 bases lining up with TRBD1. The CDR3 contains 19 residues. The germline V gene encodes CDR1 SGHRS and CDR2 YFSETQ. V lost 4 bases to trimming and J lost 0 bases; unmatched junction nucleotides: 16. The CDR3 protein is CASSLDRGQAETSTDTQYF. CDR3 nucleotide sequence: TGCGCCAGCAGCCTCGACAGGGGACAAGCGGAGACAAGCACAGATACGCAGTATTTT. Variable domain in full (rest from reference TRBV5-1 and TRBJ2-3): KAGVTQTPRYLIKTRGQQVTLSCSPISGHRSVSWYQQTPGQGLQFLFEYFSETQRNKGNFPGRFSGRQFSNSRSEMNVSTLELGDSALYLCASSLDRGQAETSTDTQYFGPGTRLTVL.

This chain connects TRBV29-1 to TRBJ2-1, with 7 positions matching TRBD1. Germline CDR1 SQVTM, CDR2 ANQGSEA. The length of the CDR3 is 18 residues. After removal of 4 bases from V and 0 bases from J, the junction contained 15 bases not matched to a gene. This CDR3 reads CSVVTDRLRKSSYNEQFF. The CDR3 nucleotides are TGCAGCGTTGTGACGGACAGGCTGAGAAAGAGCTCCTACAATGAGCAGTTCTTC.

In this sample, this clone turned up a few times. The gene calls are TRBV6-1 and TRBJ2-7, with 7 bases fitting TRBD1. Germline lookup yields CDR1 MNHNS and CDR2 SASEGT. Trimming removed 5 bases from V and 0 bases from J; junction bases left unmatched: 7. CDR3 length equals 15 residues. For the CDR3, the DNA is TGTGCCAGCAGTAGATCGGGACAGTCCTCCTACGAGCAGTACTTC. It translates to CASSRSGQSSYEQYF.

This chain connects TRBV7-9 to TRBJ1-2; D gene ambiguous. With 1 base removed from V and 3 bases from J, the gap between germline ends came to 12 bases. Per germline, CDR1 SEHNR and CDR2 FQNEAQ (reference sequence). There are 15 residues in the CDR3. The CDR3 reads CASSLVPGVDYGYTF. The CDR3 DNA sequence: TGTGCCAGCAGCTTAGTGCCCGGGGTGGACTATGGCTACACCTTC.

This chain's CDR3 is CASSFGLGTEQYF. CDR3 sequence (DNA): TGTGCCAGCAGCTTCGGCTTGGGCACCGAGCAGTACTTC. The V and J genes are TRBV27 and TRBJ2-7; D gene unclear. Germline V gene sequence: CDR1 MNHEY, CDR2 SMNVEV (reference sequence). V lost 6 bases, J lost 6 bases, and 15 bases lay in between. The CDR3 is 13 residues long.

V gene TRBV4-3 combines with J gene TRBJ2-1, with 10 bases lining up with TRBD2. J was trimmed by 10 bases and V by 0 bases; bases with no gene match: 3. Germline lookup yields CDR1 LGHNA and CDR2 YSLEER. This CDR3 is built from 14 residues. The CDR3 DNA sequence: TGCGCCAGCAGCCAAGATACTAGCGGGGCAGAGCAGTTCTTC. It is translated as CASSQDTSGAEQFF.

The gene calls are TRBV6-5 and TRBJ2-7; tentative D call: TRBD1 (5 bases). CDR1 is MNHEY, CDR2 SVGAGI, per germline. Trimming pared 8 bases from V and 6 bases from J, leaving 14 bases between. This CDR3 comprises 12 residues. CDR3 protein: CASRKGLGEQYF. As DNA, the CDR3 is TGTGCCAGCCGAAAGGGGCTAGGCGAGCAGTACTTC.

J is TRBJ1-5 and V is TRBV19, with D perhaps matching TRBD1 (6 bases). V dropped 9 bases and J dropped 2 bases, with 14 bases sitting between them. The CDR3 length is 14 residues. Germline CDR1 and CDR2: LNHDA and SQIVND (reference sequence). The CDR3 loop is CASVTGSGNQPQHF. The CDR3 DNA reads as TGTGCCAGCGTAACAGGGTCTGGCAATCAGCCCCAGCATTTT.